These T cell receptor beta chains were read from a single sample in a study of T cell responses to AZD1222 COVID-19 vaccine. Profiling relied on immunoSEQ multiplex PCR, and the TCRdb table lists in-frame clones only, not all of them. The data show roughly 96,000 clones, about 88% seen once. Here the sequenced sample was peripheral blood, taken on day 0 of AZD1222 vaccination. All receptors derive from an adult in good health. Each CDR3 is given with its conserved first and last residue. Each record gives: clone size, V gene, CDR3 protein. Some rows have no size entry. The others give once, few or many, or a class for an expanded clone.

once TRBV30 CAWSVGAEANYGYTF
few TRBV6-2/TRBV6-3 CASSYGTARNRPLHF
few TRBV12-3/TRBV12-4 CASSSRTYSPLHF
NA TRBV30 CAWTSGGAGTYF
NA TRBV2 CASSEETGGYGYTF
NA TRBV29-1 CSAQPGQPHTEAFF
NA TRBV6-5 CASSSPGTYEQYF
NA TRBV7-9 CASRPTITYSGNTIYF
once TRBV7-9 CASSPPGGRWDGYTF
NA TRBV28 CASSSSGLNTEAFF
NA TRBV27 CASSLVTGYGYTF
NA TRBV7-9 CASSLGQGGDGYTF
NA TRBV28 CASSHGDGTANTEAFF
NA TRBV2 CASTPPVVSGEQFF
NA TRBV5-4 CASSKNRDTGELFF
NA TRBV7-2 CASSADRGYGYTF
NA TRBV5-1 CASSLESPRQGRGYTF
NA TRBV6-6 CASRAGTYAYGYTF
NA TRBV3-1/TRBV3-2 CASSPRSRNTEAFF
NA TRBV6-1 CASSVQDRAASNQPQHF
NA TRBV24-1 CATRGPWGTYSNQPQHF
NA TRBV5-4 CASSLGHQVYGYTF
once TRBV2 CASYSQPMNTEAFF
once TRBV4-1 CASSQVSGAPGPTIINQPQHF
NA TRBV28 CASSPGPTVNYGYTF
once TRBV7-2 CASSSRQGGNNEQFF
NA TRBV5-6 CASSLGYEQYF
NA TRBV7-3 CASSFIPGGRYEQYF
NA TRBV5-1 CASSLAGQNYGYTF
NA TRBV2 CASRPSWIGELFF
NA TRBV11-2 CASSARQGPDTEAFF
NA TRBV29-1 CSVVRGSYQETQYF
NA TRBV7-9 CASSLGREENQPQHF
once TRBV3-1/TRBV3-2 CASSPGLAGGLIDTQYF
NA TRBV25-1 CASTSSSGDFYNEQFF
NA TRBV3-1/TRBV3-2 CASSQGSAAQYF
once TRBV7-9 CASTKRATYGYTF
NA TRBV5-8 CASSADITYEQYF
NA TRBV11-3 CASSSGLAGSPGELFF
once TRBV30 CAWSKAGQFYGYTF
NA TRBV7-2 CASSLVAARYGYTF
NA TRBV2 CASARQGAGTEAFF
NA TRBV19 CASSIAGNQPQHF
NA TRBV2 CASRVRPTEAFF
NA TRBV7-2 CASSLFSEIEQFF
NA TRBV28 CASSLRGDGNTIYF
once TRBV4-3 CASSQDPAGTFNGYTF
NA TRBV5-5 CASSLKRGTDGYTF
NA TRBV10-3 CAISELGLAGGGTGELFF
NA TRBV5-1 CASSLFGSGEFGDTQYF
NA TRBV7-2 CASSLTGASESSPYEQYF
NA TRBV6-5 CATLLAGASNEQFF